Following are 20 T cell receptor beta chains from one sample sequenced in a study of T-cell reconstitution after alpha-beta-depleted transplantation in children. Molecular barcoding with unique molecular identifiers was used for the TCRbeta library. TCRdb independently ran MiXCR on the PCR reads; one entry per CDR3 protein. Among 150,000 to 200,000 distinct CDR3 sequences listed, approximately 14% were seen once. The sample was PBMCs from the stem cell graft donor, taken from the stem cell graft. Every receptor here comes from a human donor who donated a stem cell graft to a child with acute lymphoblastic leukemia.

This clonotype has just a few counts. The V gene is TRBV7-9, the J gene TRBJ2-7; no clear D gene. Trimming shortened V by 0 bases and J by 0 bases, and 15 bases separated the two germline ends. The CDR3 runs to 17 residues. Germline CDR1 and CDR2: SEHNR and FQNEAQ (reference sequence). CDR3 residues: CASSLAYYAVPSYEQYF. Written as DNA, the CDR3 is TGTGCCAGCAGCTTAGCTTATTACGCGGTCCCCTCCTACGAGCAGTACTTC.

The rearrangement links TRBV5-1 to TRBJ1-1, with D unclear. CDR1 is SGHRS, CDR2 YFSETQ, per germline. The length of the CDR3 is 13 residues. Trimming stripped 4 bases from V and 3 bases from J, with 10 bases between. The DNA of the CDR3 is TGCGCCAGCAGCCCCCAGGCGGACACTGAAGCTTTCTTT. Encoded protein: CASSPQADTEAFF.

This clonotype was seen a few times. The V gene is TRBV5-4, the J gene TRBJ2-5, with 9 bases matching TRBD2. Germline-derived CDR1 and CDR2 are SGHNT and YYREEE (reference sequence). This CDR3 contains 15 residues. J gave up 1 base and V 4 bases, and 5 bases lay outside the gene matches. CDR3 DNA: TGTGCCAGCAGCACCAAGACTAGCGGCCAAGAGACCCAGTACTTC. Amino acids: CASSTKTSGQETQYF.

This clonotype showed up many times. The gene calls are TRBV5-1 and TRBJ2-7; 7 bases are a match to TRBD1. Germline V lookup: CDR1 SGHRS, CDR2 YFSETQ. The CDR3 covers 15 residues. The V segment lost 0 bases and the J segment 1 base; nucleotides outside the gene matches: 4. CDR3 nucleotides: TGCGCCAGCAGCTTGGAAGGGGGCAGTTCCTACGAGCAGTACTTC. Protein: CASSLEGGSSYEQYF.

As to this clonotype: A read error may produce the germline difference seen at one junction end. The chain combines TRBV11-2 with TRBJ2-3; D is unclear. The germline gives CDR1 SGHAT, CDR2 FQNNGV. There are 16 residues in the CDR3. CDR3 sequence (DNA): TGTGCCATCAGCTTAGTATCCCAGCGTGGGCGAGATACGCAGTATTTT. Residues: CAISLVSQRGRDTQYF.

This clonotype was detected ten times or more. The chain carries TRBV29-1 and TRBJ2-5, with D perhaps TRBD2 (5 bases). CDR1 is SQVTM and CDR2 is ANQGSEA in the germline V gene. The CDR3 loop spans 13 amino acids. Trimming shortened V by 4 bases and J by 10 bases, and 19 bases separated the two germline ends. CDR3 sequence: CSVASGGGVGQYF. CDR3 nucleotide sequence: TGCAGCGTTGCCTCTGGAGGAGGCGTAGGCCAGTACTTC.

CDR3 DNA sequence: TGTGCCACCAGCAGACCGGCGAACACTGAAGCTTTCTTT. Translated, it gives CATSRPANTEAFF. The chain uses TRBV15 and TRBJ1-1; D remains ambiguous. CDR1 is LNHNV, CDR2 YYDKDF, per germline (reference sequence). The CDR3 is 13 amino acids. Trimming took 2 bases from V and 1 from J, leaving 5 bases between them.

The sample holds one count of this clonotype. This may arise from a read error, as a much more abundant clone is one base away. The V and J genes are TRBV11-1 and TRBJ1-1, with TRBD1 identical over 9 bases. The CDR3 covers 12 residues. Germline V gene lookup returns CDR1 SGHAT and CDR2 FQDESV (reference sequence). The DNA for the CDR3 is TGTGCCGGCAGCGGACAGGGGACTGAAGCTTTCTTT. The encoded protein is CAGSGQGTEAFF.

The table lists this clonotype with many counts. This sequence joins TRBV20-1 and TRBJ1-6, with 9 bases aligning to TRBD1. The germline CDR1 and CDR2 sequences are DFQATT and SNEGSKA (reference sequence). This CDR3 has 16 amino acids. Trimming took 0 bases from V and 7 from J; bases not matched to a gene: 7. DNA for the CDR3: TGCAGTGCTAGAGATGGAAGACAGGGGGAAAATTCACCCCTCCACTTT. Translating it yields CSARDGRQGENSPLHF.

The chain combines TRBV6-7 with TRBJ2-1; 11 bases match TRBD2. TRBV6-7 is designated an ORF whose function remains uncertain. CDR3 length: 17 amino acids. Trimming took 4 bases from V and 10 from J; bases not matched to a gene: 15. Written as DNA, the CDR3 is TGTGCCAGCAGTTCCGTCCTAGCGGGGGGTGCCTGTAGGGAGCAGTTCTTC. Its protein is CASSSVLAGGACREQFF.

The V gene is TRBV12-3 or TRBV12-4, the J gene TRBJ2-7, with D possibly matching TRBD1 (6 bases). Trimming took off 3 bases at V and 3 bases at J, with 15 bases between the two ends. This CDR3 spans 15 amino acids. The CDR3 protein is CASSFTNRAIYEQYF. In nucleotides, the CDR3 is TGTGCCAGCAGTTTCACGAACAGGGCGATCTACGAGCAGTACTTC.

About this clonotype: A read error may be the cause here, since a much bigger clone is one base away. This chain uses TRBV29-1 with TRBJ2-2; D ambiguous. CDR3 length: 10 amino acids. CDR1 is SQVTM, CDR2 ANQGSEA, per germline. The CDR3: CIVYGGELFF. CDR3 bases: TGCATCGTTTATGGCGGGGAGCTGTTTTTT.

A word on this clonotype: This may be a read error, as it is one base from a much larger clone. The conserved closing phenylalanine or tryptophan is absent in this CDR3, likely reflecting a read error. The CDR3 sequence: CASSLDRGGNMIRYGYTL. The DNA of the CDR3 is TGTGCCAGCAGCCTGGACAGGGGAGGTAATATGATACGCTATGGCTACACCTTA. The V gene is TRBV4-2, the J gene TRBJ1-2, with TRBD1 identical over 9 bases. J gave up 4 bases and V 4 bases, and 16 bases lay outside the gene matches. CDR1 LGHNA and CDR2 YNFKEQ come from the germline V gene. The CDR3 contains 18 residues.

The rearrangement uses TRBV12-3 or TRBV12-4 and TRBJ2-2, with D possibly being TRBD1 (7 bases). The ends were cut back, 7 bases at V and 7 bases at J, with 28 bases in the middle. The CDR3 is 18 residues long. The CDR3 DNA reads TGTGCCAGCAACTCTGGAGGAGGGGGCGCCTTTGTCGGCGGGGAGCTGTTTTTT. It yields the protein CASNSGGGGAFVGGELFF.

This clonotype was recorded many times. This rearrangement joins TRBV13 to TRBJ2-7; D remains ambiguous. V was shortened by 5 bases and J by 3 bases, with 11 bases between the two germline ends. The CDR3 has 13 amino acids. Per the germline V gene, CDR1 is PRHDT and CDR2 is FYEKMQ (reference sequence). CDR3 amino acids: CASSPLQVYEQYF. The CDR3 coding sequence is TGTGCCAGCAGCCCCTTACAAGTCTACGAGCAGTACTTC.

This clonotype was seen at least ten times. The chain couples TRBV5-1 to TRBJ1-1; no definite D call. V was cut by 0 bases and J by 8 bases, with 8 bases left in between. The CDR3 totals 12 residues. The germline V gene encodes CDR1 SGHRS and CDR2 YFSETQ. The CDR3 reads CASSLGSVEAFF. As DNA, the CDR3 is TGCGCCAGCAGCTTGGGATCCGTCGAAGCTTTCTTT.

The chain carries TRBV10-3 and TRBJ2-7, with TRBD2 identical over 7 bases. The CDR3 is 13 residues long. Germline CDR1 is ENHRY and CDR2 is SYGVKD. V was pared by 7 bases and J by 6 bases, with 9 bases of the junction left unmatched. For the CDR3, the DNA is TGTGCCATCAACCCGGGACTACCTGGCGAGCAGTACTTC. Amino acids: CAINPGLPGEQYF.

There are many counts of this clonotype. The V and J genes are TRBV20-1 and TRBJ2-1, with TRBD2 identical over 11 bases. With V trimmed by 4 bases and J by 9 bases, 14 bases remained unmatched. CDR1 and CDR2 from the germline V gene are DFQATT and SNEGSKA (reference sequence). This CDR3 contains 16 residues. Written as DNA, the CDR3 is TGCAGTGCTAACGCCCCAACTAGCGGGAGTTCATTTGAGCAGTTCTTC. It codes for CSANAPTSGSSFEQFF.

This clonotype was counted many times. The chain recombines TRBV20-1 with TRBJ2-2, with 11 bases that match TRBD2. The CDR3 is 16 residues long. The J segment lost 4 bases and the V segment lost 6 bases, leaving 10 bases of the junction unmatched. Germline-derived CDR1 and CDR2 are DFQATT and SNEGSKA (reference sequence). The DNA for the CDR3 is TGCAGTGCCCCGCGCCCGGGACTAGCGGTCACCGGGGAGCTGTTTTTT. Translated, it gives CSAPRPGLAVTGELFF.

This clonotype has ten or more counts. In DNA form, the CDR3 reads TGCAGTGCTACAGTTCCGGGGGAGGGCCTACGAACCGGGGAGCTGTTTTTT. As protein: CSATVPGEGLRTGELFF. The rearrangement uses TRBV20-1 and TRBJ2-2; 7 bases map to TRBD2. J lost 5 bases, V lost 4 bases, and 16 bases had no gene match. The CDR3 loop spans 17 amino acids. Germline V lookup: CDR1 DFQATT, CDR2 SNEGSKA (reference sequence).